The source of this T cell receptor (beta chain) is a study of human T cells and chemical hapten exposure. Per the authors' pipeline: TCRs per sample had a median of roughly 93,000 and ranged from about 20,000 to 700,000. MiXCR was run by TCRdb on the RACE reads, yielding one entry per CDR3 protein. These V and J calls derive from TCRdb rather than the authors' analysis. This table holds 150,000 to 200,000 distinct CDR3 sequences, 13% to 15% found once. Germline V gene data show CDR1 as SNHLY and CDR2 as FYNNEI. The CDR3 is 15 amino acids. The ends lost 2 bases at V and 13 bases at J; junction bases unmatched: 11. As for time point: patch test 1, 2 weeks after DPC sensitization. Documented treatment: therapeutic diphenylcyclopropenone sensitization with weekly scalp DPC. Total RNA was isolated from unfractionated whole blood.

J is TRBJ1-2 and V is TRBV2, with TRBD1 matching over 12 bases. Specimen: whole blood, collected in connection with sensitization to the hapten diphenylcyclopropenone (DPC). The origin of this receptor is a woman aged 25 to 45 with alopecia areata. Some clones in this sample may be carry-over from other donors' samples. CDR3 sequence reads: CASSEMGQGAQKATF. CDR3 coding DNA: TGTGCCAGCAGTGAAATGGGACAGGGGGCGCAGAAGGCCACCTTC.